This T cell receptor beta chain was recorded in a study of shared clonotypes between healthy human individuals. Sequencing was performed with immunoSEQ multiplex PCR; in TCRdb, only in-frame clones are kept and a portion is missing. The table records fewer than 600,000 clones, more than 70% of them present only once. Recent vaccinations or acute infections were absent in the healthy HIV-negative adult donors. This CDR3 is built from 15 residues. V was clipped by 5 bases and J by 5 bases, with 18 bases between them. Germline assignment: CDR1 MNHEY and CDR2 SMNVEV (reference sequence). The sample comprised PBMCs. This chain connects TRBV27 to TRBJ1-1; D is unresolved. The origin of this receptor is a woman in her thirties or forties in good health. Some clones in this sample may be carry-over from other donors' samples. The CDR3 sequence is CASSPRGARMTEAFF. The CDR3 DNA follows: TGTGCCAGCAGTCCTAGAGGCGCACGGATGACTGAAGCTTTCTTT.